This T cell receptor beta chain was documented in a study of OX40 agonist ivuxolimab in advanced cancers. Across the whole study: Among those enrolled, mean age was approximately 60 years (range roughly 23 to 79) and roughly 84% were male. Eligibility admitted prior anti-PD-1, anti-PD-L1 or anti-CTLA-4 therapy; 40% to 50% had some.

Germline CDR1 is MGHDK and CDR2 is SYGVNS. The CDR3 sequence is 13 residues long. The V segment lost 10 bases and the J segment 6 bases; nucleotides outside the gene matches: 4. Method: immunoSEQ multiplex PCR; TCRdb's copy keeps in-frame clones and lacks some. The sample carries about 10,000 clones, less than 85% recorded once. V and J are TRBV25-1 and TRBJ1-6, with 9 bases lining up with TRBD1. The sequence was collected from an adult with an advanced solid tumor such as melanoma, head and neck, liver or kidney cancer. Sequencing was performed on CD4+ or CD8+ T cells sorted from blood, taken in a trial of the OX40 agonist ivuxolimab. CDR3 DNA: TGTGCCACCAGACAGGGGGTTAATTCACCCCTCCACTTT. Translating it yields CATRQGVNSPLHF.